One and the same sample provided the 10 T cell receptor beta chains below, sequenced in a study of long-term antiretroviral therapy in people with HIV. At survey level, the immunoSEQ assay was run in its v3.0 version. Sequencing was performed with immunoSEQ multiplex PCR; in TCRdb, only in-frame clones are kept and a portion is missing. The repertoire has roughly 17,000 clones, roughly 95% of them found once; the top ten carry just over 1.4%. The sample consisted of unsorted PBMCs, taken less than 13 years after starting antiretroviral therapy. The receptors here all came from a man younger than 40 with HIV.

The rearrangement joins TRBV6-6 to TRBJ1-4, with 8 bases identical to TRBD1. The CDR3 spans 13 residues. Trimming at V came to 4 bases and at J to 7 bases, leaving 2 bases not matched to a gene. Germline loops: CDR1 MNHNY, CDR2 SVGAGI (reference sequence). The CDR3 here is CASSSQGGEKLFF. CDR3 sequence (DNA): TGTGCCAGCAGTTCACAGGGGGGTGAAAAACTGTTTTTT.

V gene TRBV5-1 combines with J gene TRBJ2-7; maybe TRBD1 (6 bases). This CDR3 is built from 14 residues. The germline gives CDR1 SGHRS, CDR2 YFSETQ. Trimming shortened V by 2 bases and J by 5 bases, and 14 bases separated the two germline ends. The DNA of the CDR3 is TGCGCCAGCAGCTTTAACAGGGTCGAGGACGAGCAGTACTTC. Amino acid sequence: CASSFNRVEDEQYF.

V gene TRBV19 combines with J gene TRBJ1-6, with TRBD1 as a possible D gene (6 bases). The CDR3 consists of 15 residues. CDR1 and CDR2 from the germline V gene are LNHDA and SQIVND (reference sequence). V was clipped by 6 bases and J by 10 bases, with 19 bases between them. CDR3 bases: TGTGCCAGTAGAACGTTCTTGACAGGAAACTCACCCCTCCACTTT. The encoded protein is CASRTFLTGNSPLHF.

The rearrangement joins TRBV7-9 to TRBJ1-1; weak D call: TRBD1 (5 bases). Germline-derived CDR1 and CDR2 are SEHNR and FQNEAQ (reference sequence). V was clipped by 7 bases and J by 1 base, with 19 bases between them. This CDR3 has 16 amino acids. The CDR3 sequence is CASMGRAPETNTEAFF. CDR3 bases: TGTGCCAGCATGGGCAGGGCCCCTGAAACGAACACTGAAGCTTTCTTT. Drawing the rest from reference TRBV7-9 and TRBJ1-1, the complete variable domain is DTGVSQNPRHKITKRGQNVTFRCDPISEHNRLYWYRQTLGQGPEFLTYFQNEAQLEKSRLLSDRFSAERPKGSFSTLEIQRTEQGDSAMYLCASMGRAPETNTEAFFGQGTRLTVV.

The rearrangement uses TRBV15 and TRBJ2-5; TRBD1 matches 10 bases. The J call may be mistaken, given a closer DNA end match to TRBJ2-7. This CDR3 region has 16 residues. Germline V lookup: CDR1 LNHNV, CDR2 YYDKDF (reference sequence). CDR3 residues: CATSRPPGTGDSEQYF. The CDR3 DNA reads TGTGCCACCAGCAGACCTCCCGGGACAGGGGACTCCGAGCAGTACTTC.

The chain employs TRBV27 and TRBJ2-6; a weak D match, TRBD2 (6 bases). The V gene lost 5 bases and the J gene lost 3 bases, with 23 bases spanning the gap. The CDR3 has 19 amino acids. The germline CDR1 and CDR2 sequences are MNHEY and SMNVEV (reference sequence). DNA for the CDR3: TGTGCCAGCAGTAACAGCGGGCTGAGGTCCCTGTTTGGGGCCAACGTCCTGACTTTC. Its translation is CASSNSGLRSLFGANVLTF.

J is TRBJ1-1 and V is TRBV6-5; 7 bases line up with TRBD1. The CDR3 has 13 amino acids. After removal of 5 bases from V and 6 bases from J, the junction contained 6 bases not matched to a gene. The V gene's germline CDR1 is MNHEY and CDR2 SVGAGI. CDR3 nucleotide sequence: TGTGCCAGCAGTCACACAGGGGCGGCTGAAGCTTTCTTT. It is translated as CASSHTGAAEAFF.

The J gene is TRBJ1-2, the V gene TRBV18; D is ambiguous. Germline lookup yields CDR1 KGHSH and CDR2 LQKENI. V shed 1 base and J shed 6 bases, with 12 bases lying between them. This CDR3 contains 14 residues. The CDR3 is CASSPRLLAHGYTF. CDR3 nucleotide sequence: TGTGCCAGCTCACCACGACTCCTCGCCCATGGCTACACCTTC.

This rearrangement joins TRBV5-4 to TRBJ2-7; 9 nucleotides match TRBD1. Germline lookup yields CDR1 SGHNT and CDR2 YYREEE (reference sequence). The CDR3 has 16 residues. Trimming at V came to 3 bases and at J to 3 bases, leaving 10 bases not matched to a gene. The DNA of the CDR3 is TGTGCCAGCAGCTCAGGACCACAGGGGGCCTTCTACGAGCAGTACGTC. Its translation is CASSSGPQGAFYEQYV.

The chain joins TRBV19 to TRBJ2-1; the D gene is possibly TRBD1 (6 bases). The V end was cut by 5 bases, the J end by 0 bases, with 14 bases between. The germline V gene encodes CDR1 LNHDA and CDR2 SQIVND (reference sequence). This CDR3 comprises 16 residues. CDR3 sequence reads: CASSGQPFSSYNEQFF. For the CDR3, the DNA is TGTGCCAGTAGTGGACAGCCTTTCAGCTCCTACAATGAGCAGTTCTTC.